Listed below are T cell receptor beta chains from one sample, sequenced in a study of T cell changes during pregnancy in multiple sclerosis. TCRdb keeps only in-frame clones here, not all; method: immunoSEQ multiplex PCR. The sample lists roughly 84,000 clones; around 93% were seen once. The starting material was peripheral blood, obtained in the third trimester of pregnancy. The receptors here all came from a female donor in good health, enrolled as a control in a pregnancy study. Both conserved end residues are part of each CDR3. A D gene is named only where the DNA matches it firmly.

TRBV5-1	TRBJ1-2	TRBD1	CASSLNQGAGYGYTF	TGCGCCAGCAGCTTGAACCAGGGGGCCGGGTATGGCTACACCTTC
TRBV27	TRBJ2-7	TRBD2	CASSLSLAGGSYEQYF	TGTGCCAGCAGTTTATCCCTAGCGGGAGGATCCTACGAGCAGTACTTC
TRBV28	TRBJ2-1	.	CASSLVNSNNEQFF	TGTGCCAGCAGTTTAGTTAACTCTAACAATGAGCAGTTCTTC
TRBV2	TRBJ2-7	TRBD2	CASSLTSGRAVSEQYF	TGTGCCAGCAGCCTCACTAGCGGGAGGGCCGTAAGCGAGCAGTACTTC
TRBV28	TRBJ1-4	.	CASSTANNEKLFF	TGTGCCAGCAGTACAGCAAACAATGAAAAACTGTTTTTT
TRBV19	TRBJ1-1	.	CARPQKEAFF	TGTGCCAGACCACAGAAAGAAGCTTTCTTT
TRBV4-1	TRBJ1-4	.	CASSQTRGVTRGDNEKLFF	TGCGCCAGCAGCCAAACTCGGGGGGTCACAAGGGGGGATAATGAAAAACTGTTTTTT
TRBV5-1	TRBJ2-3	.	CASSSEGSDTQYF	TGCGCCAGCAGCTCGGAGGGGTCAGATACGCAGTATTTT
TRBV28	TRBJ2-1	TRBD2	CAIRRGEREGIEQFF	TGTGCCATCCGACGAGGAGAGCGGGAGGGTATCGAGCAGTTCTTC
TRBV19	TRBJ2-3	.	CATSFGREEDTQYF	TGTGCCACCTCCTTCGGGAGAGAGGAAGATACGCAGTATTTT
TRBV6-1	TRBJ1-2	.	CASSEARRLVGGGYTF	TGTGCCAGCAGTGAAGCGCGGAGGCTGGTAGGTGGTGGCTACACCTTC
TRBV2	TRBJ2-7	.	CASSVDSSYEQYF	TGTGCCAGCAGCGTCGACAGCTCCTACGAGCAGTACTTC
TRBV2	TRBJ1-5	.	CASSERGGKNQPQHF	TGTGCCAGCAGTGAAAGGGGGGGAAAGAATCAGCCCCAGCATTTT
TRBV5-1	TRBJ2-5	TRBD1	CASSLAGTGDSSQETQYF	TGCGCCAGCAGCTTGGCCGGGACAGGGGACAGCTCCCAAGAGACCCAGTACTTC
TRBV4-1	TRBJ2-3	TRBD2	CASSPTGTTFVEPQYF	TGCGCCAGCAGCCCTACTGGGACTACCTTCGTTGAGCCGCAGTATTTT
TRBV5-6	TRBJ2-5	TRBD1	CASSLWQGVVETQYF	TGTGCCAGCAGCTTGTGGCAGGGGGTGGTGGAGACCCAGTACTTC
TRBV30	TRBJ1-1	.	CAFCRAGDTEAFF	TGTGCCTTCTGCAGGGCGGGGGACACTGAAGCTTTCTTT
TRBV28	TRBJ2-7	.	CASSPMTGALPEQYF	TGTGCCAGCAGTCCCATGACAGGTGCCCTACCCGAGCAGTACTTC
TRBV4-1	TRBJ2-1	.	CASSQGPTGREQFF	TGCGCCAGCAGCCAGGGCCCGACGGGAAGGGAGCAGTTCTTC
TRBV29-1	TRBJ2-1	.	CSVQDRKPYNEQFF	TGCAGCGTTCAAGACAGGAAACCATACAATGAGCAGTTCTTC